This T cell receptor beta chain came from a study of blood T cell repertoires in COVID-19. Study as a whole: From the United States, Italy and Spain came samples of acute and convalescent COVID-19. Sources were T cells, B-cell-depleted T cells, or PBMCs; the material itself was cDNA or gDNA.

This clone appeared a single time. In the original analysis: The authors estimated nucleated cell counts from reference gene primer amplification. Profiling relied on immunoSEQ multiplex PCR, and the TCRdb table lists in-frame clones only, not all of them. V, J and clone size derive from that table, while D and trimming were established from the DNA sequence. The profile shows roughly 150,000 clones, around 83% of them singletons. CDR3 length equals 15 residues. Germline loops: CDR1 SGHAT, CDR2 FQDESV (reference sequence). With 2 bases removed from V and 0 bases from J, the gap between germline ends came to 8 bases.

V and J are TRBV11-1 and TRBJ1-5; D remains unclear. The specimen was peripheral blood. The receptor was derived from a woman aged 45-65 years with acute or convalescent COVID-19. The CDR3 reads CASSLNSNSNQPQHF. CDR3 in DNA: TGTGCCAGCAGCTTAAACAGTAATAGCAATCAGCCCCAGCATTTT.